Below, 15 T cell receptor beta chains from the same sample are listed, as sequenced in a study of PD-1 blockade in mismatch repair-deficient tumors. Using immunoSEQ multiplex PCR, the repertoire was profiled, and TCRdb retains in-frame clones only, with some absent. The data contain roughly 37,000 clones, 75% to 90% of them singletons. The sequences come from PBMCs, collected 38 to 40 weeks after starting pembrolizumab. The receptor source for this set is an adult with mismatch repair-deficient cancer.

The genes are TRBV6-1 and TRBJ1-3, with 7 bases that match TRBD1. Trimming removed 6 bases from V and 3 bases from J; junction bases left unmatched: 2. The germline CDR1 and CDR2 sequences are MNHNS and SASEGT. The CDR3 sequence is 13 residues long. CDR3 in DNA: TGTGCCAGCAGCACAGGGGTTGGAAACACCATATATTTT. It yields the protein CASSTGVGNTIYF.

CDR3 nucleotides: TGTGCCGGAGCCTATGGCTACACCTTC. Its translation is CAGAYGYTF. The V call is TRBV5-3, the J call TRBJ1-2; D unclear. TRBV5-3 falls under the ORF class, with uncertain function. Trimming took 10 bases from V and 4 from J, leaving 5 bases between them. This CDR3 has 9 residues.

This clone was detected only a few times. This chain connects TRBV7-2 to TRBJ1-4; D gene uncertain. CDR1 SGHTA and CDR2 FQGNSA come from the germline V gene. Trimming removed 4 bases at V and 6 bases at J, with 18 bases between. This CDR3 is built from 16 residues. CDR3 in DNA: TGTGCCAGCAGCTCCTTTCCCCAATCTAGGCATGAAAAACTGTTTTTT. Translation: CASSSFPQSRHEKLFF.

The gene calls are TRBV6-5 and TRBJ1-2; 7 bases align to TRBD1. The J segment lost 2 bases and the V segment lost 6 bases, leaving 9 bases of the junction unmatched. The CDR3 contains 15 residues. Germline values: CDR1 MNHEY, CDR2 SVGAGI. CDR3 bases: TGTGCCAGCAGATACCAGAGACAGGGAAACTATGGCTACACCTTC. This encodes CASRYQRQGNYGYTF.

The chain is built from TRBV10-3 and TRBJ2-5; 14 bases fit TRBD2. CDR1 is ENHRY, CDR2 SYGVKD, per germline. This CDR3 is 15 amino acids long. V shed 4 bases and J 7 bases; nucleotides not matched to a gene: 5. This CDR3 reads CAISGGTSGSRTQYF. The CDR3 coding sequence is TGTGCCATCAGTGGCGGGACTAGCGGGAGTAGGACCCAGTACTTC.

This clone was counted a few times. The rearrangement joins TRBV28 to TRBJ2-7; TRBD2 matches 14 bases. V was clipped by 4 bases and J by 3 bases; unmatched bases: 11. This CDR3 contains 18 residues. Per germline, CDR1 MDHEN and CDR2 SYDVKM. CDR3 in amino acids: CASSSMPRLAGGDYEQYF. The CDR3 coding sequence is TGTGCCAGCAGTTCAATGCCCCGACTAGCGGGAGGGGACTACGAGCAGTACTTC.

The gene calls are TRBV29-1 and TRBJ1-5; 8 bases match TRBD1. Germline V CDR1 and CDR2: SQVTM, ANQGSEA. J was trimmed by 6 bases and V by 6 bases; bases with no gene match: 10. The CDR3 has 14 amino acids. This CDR3 is CSVSADRVGQPQHF. As DNA, the CDR3 is TGCAGCGTGTCTGCGGACAGGGTGGGTCAGCCCCAGCATTTT.

The CDR3 sequence is CASNVERAAEAFF. CDR3 DNA sequence: TGTGCCAGCAACGTCGAACGCGCCGCTGAAGCTTTCTTT. The rearrangement joins TRBV2 to TRBJ1-1; no definite D call. Trimming pared 7 bases from V and 6 bases from J, leaving 15 bases between. The CDR3 spans 13 residues. From germline, CDR1 is SNHLY and CDR2 FYNNEI.

The V call is TRBV28, the J call TRBJ2-1; 10 nucleotides line up with TRBD2. Trimming cost V 4 bases and J 8 bases; bases outside gene matches: 14. The V gene's germline CDR1 is MDHEN and CDR2 SYDVKM. The CDR3 has 17 amino acids. In DNA, the CDR3 is TGTGCCAGCAGTTCTCCATCCTCTAGCGGGAGTTTCCATGAGCAGTTCTTC. It translates to CASSSPSSSGSFHEQFF.

This chain joins TRBV6-1 and TRBJ2-7; TRBD2 matches 15 bases. V dropped 2 bases and J dropped 5; count of bases not matched to a gene: 7. This CDR3 has 17 amino acids. CDR1 is MNHNS, CDR2 SASEGT, per germline. The CDR3 protein is CASSEMGTSGRFHEQYF. The CDR3 coding sequence is TGTGCCAGCAGTGAAATGGGGACTAGCGGGAGGTTCCACGAGCAGTACTTC.

J is TRBJ2-2 and V is TRBV5-1, with 8 bases aligning to TRBD1. The CDR3 has 15 residues. Germline loops: CDR1 SGHRS, CDR2 YFSETQ. V was pared by 4 bases and J by 1 base, with 3 bases of the junction left unmatched. The DNA for the CDR3 is TGCGCCAGCAGCCCCGGGACAGGGAACACCGGGGAGCTGTTTTTT. This codes for CASSPGTGNTGELFF.

The chain uses TRBV18 and TRBJ2-1; TRBD1 agrees at 10 bases. The V and J ends lost 0 bases and 5 bases, in that order; junction bases with no gene match: 4. This CDR3 region has 16 residues. Germline V gives CDR1 KGHSH, CDR2 LQKENI. The CDR3 sequence is CASSPPPGQGNNEQFF. CDR3 nucleotide sequence: TGTGCCAGCTCACCACCTCCGGGACAGGGGAACAATGAGCAGTTCTTC.

The table lists this clone with a count of one. The rearrangement uses TRBV27 and TRBJ2-4; D gene uncertain. Germline values: CDR1 MNHEY, CDR2 SMNVEV (reference sequence). The CDR3 runs to 13 residues. V lost 8 bases to trimming and J lost 0 bases, with 8 bases between them. The CDR3 spells CASFQLAKNIQYF. CDR3 DNA: TGTGCCAGCTTCCAACTAGCCAAAAACATTCAGTACTTC.

The chain carries TRBV9 and TRBJ2-3; 13 positions match TRBD2. CDR3 length equals 15 residues. Germline loops: CDR1 SGDLS, CDR2 YYNGEE. V lost 4 bases and J lost 5; bases outside the gene matches: 4. CDR3 sequence: CASSFWTSGRDTQYF. In DNA form, the CDR3 reads TGTGCCAGCAGCTTTTGGACTAGCGGGAGAGATACGCAGTATTTT.

The chain has TRBV18 and TRBJ2-5, with unresolved D. V gave up 3 bases and J gave up 4 bases, with 6 bases separating them. Looked up from germline, CDR1 is KGHSH and CDR2 is LQKENI. The CDR3 has 12 amino acids. CDR3 loop: CASSPPGETQYF. CDR3 nucleotides: TGTGCCAGCTCACCCCCCGGAGAGACCCAGTACTTC.